The 8 T cell receptor beta chains below all came from one sample that was sequenced in a study of neurological immune-mediated disorders. TCRdb recomputed calls from the 5' RACE reads with MiXCR, one row per CDR3 protein. The data hold 40,000 to 50,000 distinct CDR3 sequences, with approximately 2.4% observed a single time. The sequenced sample consisted of PBMCs. These receptor sequences come from a man aged 25-40 years with multiple sclerosis.

This clonotype came up a few times. Just one base apart from a much larger clone, this may be a read error. The chain joins TRBV7-2 to TRBJ2-3; D not certain. The V gene's germline CDR1 is SGHTA and CDR2 FQGNSA. The CDR3 runs 12 residues. DNA for the CDR3: TGTGCCAGCTCGCCGTCCACAGATAAGCAGTATTTT. Translated, it gives CASSPSTDKQYF.

This clonotype has ten or more counts. This rearrangement joins TRBV12-3 or TRBV12-4 to TRBJ1-1; D unclear. V shed 2 bases and J shed 3 bases, with 7 bases lying between them. The CDR3 runs to 13 residues. The CDR3 loop is CASSLLVDTEAFF. CDR3 nucleotides: TGTGCCAGCAGTTTACTGGTAGACACTGAAGCTTTCTTT.

In its sample, this clonotype was seen many times. This sequence joins TRBV20-1 and TRBJ2-1; 9 nucleotides match TRBD2. CDR1 is DFQATT, CDR2 SNEGSKA, per germline (reference sequence). This CDR3 comprises 14 residues. The CDR3 bases are TGCACCATTCTGGGCGGGGGGGCCCACAATGAGCAGTTCTTC. Translated: CTILGGGAHNEQFF.

In this sample, this clonotype turned up many times. The chain employs TRBV7-9 and TRBJ2-7; D is possibly TRBD1 (5 bases). Germline lookup yields CDR1 SEHNR and CDR2 FQNEAQ (reference sequence). The V end lost 6 bases, the J end lost 7 bases, and 19 bases lay between the germline ends. The CDR3 sequence is 14 residues long. Here the CDR3 DNA reads TGTGCCAGCAGTCCCGACAGCCCCCTACGAGAGCAGTACTTC. It specifies CASSPDSPLREQYF.

This clonotype was counted at least ten times. The rearrangement joins TRBV20-1 to TRBJ2-5, with 7 bases lining up with TRBD1. There are 15 residues in the CDR3. Germline CDR1 is DFQATT and CDR2 is SNEGSKA (reference sequence). The junction had 5 bases not matched to a gene; V was cut back by 0 bases and J by 1 base. CDR3 DNA sequence: TGCAGTGCTAGAGATAGTAGGGGGCGCCAAGAGACCCAGTACTTC. Translation: CSARDSRGRQETQYF.

This clonotype was seen ten or more times. This chain uses TRBV2 with TRBJ1-1; TRBD1 matches 7 bases. The germline CDR1 and CDR2 sequences are SNHLY and FYNNEI. V lost 7 bases, J lost 5 bases, and 4 bases stayed unmatched. The CDR3 is 12 amino acids. CDR3 loop: CASIQGVTEAFF. CDR3 in DNA: TGTGCCAGCATCCAGGGGGTAACTGAAGCTTTCTTT.

This clonotype was seen at least ten times. The V gene is TRBV3-1, the J gene TRBJ1-5; 7 bases are shared with TRBD1. This CDR3 is built from 15 residues. Germline V gene data show CDR1 as LGHDT and CDR2 as YNNKEL (reference sequence). Trimming removed 1 base from V and 6 bases from J; junction bases left unmatched: 6. CDR3 coding DNA: TGTGCCAGCAGCCAAGGCGACAGGGAGGGTCAGCCCCAGCATTTT. Protein product: CASSQGDREGQPQHF.

In this sample, this clonotype turned up many times. The chain carries TRBV7-2 and TRBJ1-1, with 9 nucleotides matching TRBD1. Trimming cost V 4 bases and J 1 base; bases outside gene matches: 7. The CDR3 has 16 amino acids. Germline lookup yields CDR1 SGHTA and CDR2 FQGNSA. The CDR3 coding sequence is TGTGCCAGCAGCTCAACCGGGACAGGGAGGAACACTGAAGCTTTCTTT. Residues: CASSSTGTGRNTEAFF.